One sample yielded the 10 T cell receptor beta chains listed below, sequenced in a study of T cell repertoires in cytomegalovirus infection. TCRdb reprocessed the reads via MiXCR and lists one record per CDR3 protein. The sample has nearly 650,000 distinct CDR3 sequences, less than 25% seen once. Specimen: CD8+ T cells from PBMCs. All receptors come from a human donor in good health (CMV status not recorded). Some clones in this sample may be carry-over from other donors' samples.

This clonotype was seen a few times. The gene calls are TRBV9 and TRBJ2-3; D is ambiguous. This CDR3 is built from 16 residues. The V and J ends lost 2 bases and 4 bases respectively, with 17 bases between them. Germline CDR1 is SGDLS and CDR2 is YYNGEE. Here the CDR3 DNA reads TGTGCCAGCAGCGTCCCCCCCCAGATCTTATCAGATACGCAGTATTTT. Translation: CASSVPPQILSDTQYF.

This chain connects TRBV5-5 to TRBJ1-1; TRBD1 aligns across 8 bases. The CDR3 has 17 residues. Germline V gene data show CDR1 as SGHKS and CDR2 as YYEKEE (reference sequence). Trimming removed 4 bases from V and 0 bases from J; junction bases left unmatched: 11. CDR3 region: CASSTAGQGTLNTEAFF. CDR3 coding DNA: TGTGCCAGCAGCACCGCCGGACAGGGAACACTGAACACTGAAGCTTTCTTT.

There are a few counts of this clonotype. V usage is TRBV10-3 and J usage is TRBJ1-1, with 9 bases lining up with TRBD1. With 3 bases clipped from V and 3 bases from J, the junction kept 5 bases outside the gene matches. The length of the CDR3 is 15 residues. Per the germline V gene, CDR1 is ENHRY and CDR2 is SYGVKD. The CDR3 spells CAISDTGGADTEAFF. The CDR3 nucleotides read TGTGCCATCAGTGATACAGGGGGCGCGGACACTGAAGCTTTCTTT.

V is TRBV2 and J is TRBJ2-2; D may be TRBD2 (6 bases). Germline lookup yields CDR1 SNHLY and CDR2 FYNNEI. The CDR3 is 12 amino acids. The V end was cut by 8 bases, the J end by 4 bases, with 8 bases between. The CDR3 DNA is TGTGCCAGCCGGGACTTCACCGGGGAGCTGTTTTTT. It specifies CASRDFTGELFF.

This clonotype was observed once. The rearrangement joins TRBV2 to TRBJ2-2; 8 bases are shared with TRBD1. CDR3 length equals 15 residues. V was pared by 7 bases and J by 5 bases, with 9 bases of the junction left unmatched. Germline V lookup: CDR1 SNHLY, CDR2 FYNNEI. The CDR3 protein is CASKGTGGRTGELFF. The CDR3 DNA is TGTGCCAGCAAGGGGACAGGCGGCAGGACCGGGGAGCTGTTTTTT.

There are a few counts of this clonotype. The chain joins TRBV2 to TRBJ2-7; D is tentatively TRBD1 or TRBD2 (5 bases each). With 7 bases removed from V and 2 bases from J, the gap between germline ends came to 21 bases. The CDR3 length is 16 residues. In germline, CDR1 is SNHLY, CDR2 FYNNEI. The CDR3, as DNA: TGTGCCAGCAATGTTCGCTCTTGGGACGGGACCTACGAGCAGTACTTC. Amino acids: CASNVRSWDGTYEQYF.

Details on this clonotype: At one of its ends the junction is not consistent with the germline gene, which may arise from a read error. The CDR3 DNA is TGTGCCAACTCACCCTCGGGACAGAGCACAGATACGCAGTATTTT. Residues: CANSPSGQSTDTQYF. The gene calls are TRBV18 and TRBJ2-3; TRBD1 matches 7 bases. CDR1 is KGHSH and CDR2 is LQKENI in the germline V gene. The CDR3 extends over 15 amino acids.

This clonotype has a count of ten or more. CDR3 in DNA: TGTGCCAGCAGTCCCAGACAGAGCTACGAGCAGTACGTC. Its translation: CASSPRQSYEQYV. This chain connects TRBV28 to TRBJ2-7, with D maybe TRBD1 (5 bases). V lost 5 bases, J lost 3 bases, and 11 bases lay in between. Looked up from germline, CDR1 is MDHEN and CDR2 is SYDVKM. CDR3 length equals 13 residues.

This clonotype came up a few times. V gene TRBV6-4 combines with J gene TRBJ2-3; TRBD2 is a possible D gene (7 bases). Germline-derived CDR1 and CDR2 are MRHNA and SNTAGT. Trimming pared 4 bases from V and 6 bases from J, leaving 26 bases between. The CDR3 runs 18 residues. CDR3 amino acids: CASSAVSGGGGAWDTQYF. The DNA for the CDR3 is TGTGCCAGCAGTGCCGTCTCAGGTGGCGGGGGCGCCTGGGATACGCAGTATTTT.

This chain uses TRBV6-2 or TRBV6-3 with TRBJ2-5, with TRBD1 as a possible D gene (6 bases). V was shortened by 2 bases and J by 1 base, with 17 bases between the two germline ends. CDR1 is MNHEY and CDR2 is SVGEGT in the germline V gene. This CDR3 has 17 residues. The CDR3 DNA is TGTGCCAGCAGTTACGGCGGCCAGGGGTATCGCCAAGAGACCCAGTACTTC. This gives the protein CASSYGGQGYRQETQYF.